The 19 T cell receptor beta chains below come from one sample, sequenced in a study of blood T cells in healthy people across ages (dated by TCRdb to between 2014 and 2016). The library was made by 5' RACE. The sequencer listed for this sample is Illumina HiSeq 2500. A second PCR of roughly 7 to 11 cycles was performed with a sample-barcoded 5' primer and a J-beta primer mix. TCRdb reran the public reads through fastp at Q25 and MiXCR, keeping productive beta chains. Identical CDR3 protein sequences are pooled into one entry, listed with their most common genes and DNA. The sample includes some 1.6 million distinct CDR3 sequences, with around 36% observed a single time. Jointly, the top ten make up about 11% of the sample. The sample comprised blood. These receptors were obtained from a woman between 25 and 40 years old in good health.

This clonotype was seen a few times. The chain links TRBV4-2 to TRBJ1-1; D unclear. This CDR3 region has 16 residues. V was clipped by 1 base and J by 1 base, with 13 bases between them. Germline loops: CDR1 LGHNA, CDR2 YNFKEQ. The CDR3 DNA is TGTGCCAGCAGCCAAGTGGGAACGGGCGCGAACACTGAAGCTTTCTTT. This codes for CASSQVGTGANTEAFF.

The chain joins TRBV6-1 to TRBJ2-5; 9 nucleotides align to TRBD2. V gave up 2 bases and J gave up 1 base; unmatched junction bases: 5. Per germline, CDR1 MNHNS and CDR2 SASEGT. This CDR3 has 16 residues. CDR3 region: CASSEQGTSFQETQYF. The CDR3 DNA is TGTGCCAGCAGTGAACAGGGGACTAGCTTCCAAGAGACCCAGTACTTC.

This clonotype was picked up a small number of times. V gene TRBV9 combines with J gene TRBJ2-2; D unresolved. Trimming shortened V by 0 bases and J by 4 bases, and 10 bases separated the two germline ends. In germline, CDR1 is SGDLS, CDR2 YYNGEE. The CDR3 sequence is 15 residues long. The CDR3: CASSVEQEPTGELFF. The CDR3 DNA reads TGTGCCAGCAGCGTAGAGCAGGAACCCACCGGGGAGCTGTTTTTT.

This clonotype was seen only a few times. This chain links TRBV7-6 with TRBJ1-4; 10 bases line up with TRBD1. V was pared by 6 bases and J by 7 bases, with 5 bases of the junction left unmatched. The CDR3 has 14 amino acids. The germline CDR1 and CDR2 sequences are SGHVS and FNYEAQ. CDR3 loop: CASSRGTGAEKLFF. In nucleotides, the CDR3 is TGTGCCAGCAGTAGAGGGACAGGGGCTGAAAAACTGTTTTTT.

Worth noting for this clonotype: This could be a read error, since a much larger clone is one nucleotide away. J is TRBJ2-3 and V is TRBV5-1; maybe TRBD2 (6 bases). Per the germline V gene, CDR1 is SGHRS and CDR2 is YFSETQ. CDR3 size: 14 residues. The CDR3 here is CASSLWEESDAQYF. In DNA, the CDR3 is TGCGCCAGCAGCTTGTGGGAGGAATCAGATGCGCAGTATTTT.

CDR3 amino acids: CASSEGVGTDYGYTF. CDR3 nucleotides: TGTGCCAGCAGTGAGGGCGTGGGCACGGACTATGGCTACACCTTC. This chain joins TRBV6-1 and TRBJ1-2, with unresolved D. V dropped 3 bases and J dropped 3 bases, with 14 bases sitting between them. Germline CDR1 MNHNS, CDR2 SASEGT. The CDR3 has 15 amino acids.

This clonotype was detected only a few times. The V call is TRBV4-1, the J call TRBJ2-2, with 13 bases aligning to TRBD2. This CDR3 region has 17 residues. Germline CDR1 is MGHRA and CDR2 is YSYEKL. Trimming cost V 3 bases and J 5 bases; bases outside gene matches: 6. The CDR3 reads CASSHGLAGVLTGELFF. For the CDR3, the DNA is TGCGCCAGCAGCCACGGACTAGCGGGAGTCTTAACCGGGGAGCTGTTTTTT.

V gene TRBV6-4 combines with J gene TRBJ1-2; 7 bases map to TRBD1. The CDR3 contains 12 residues. The germline V gene has CDR1 MRHNA and CDR2 SNTAGT. The ends lost 8 bases at V and 5 bases at J; junction bases unmatched: 5. Here the CDR3 reads CASQDRKYGYTF. DNA for the CDR3: TGTGCCAGCCAGGACAGGAAGTATGGCTACACCTTC.

This clonotype occurred a few times. The gene calls are TRBV28 and TRBJ2-5, with TRBD1 identical over 9 bases. J lost 4 bases, V lost 6 bases, and 9 bases had no gene match. There are 15 residues in the CDR3. Germline V lookup: CDR1 MDHEN, CDR2 SYDVKM. Written as DNA, the CDR3 is TGTGCCAGCAGCCCCTGGGACAGGGCGACAGAGACCCAGTACTTC. Translated: CASSPWDRATETQYF.

This chain links TRBV5-1 with TRBJ1-2; D remains unclear. The V gene's germline CDR1 is SGHRS and CDR2 YFSETQ. The CDR3 loop spans 14 amino acids. The V gene lost 5 bases and the J gene lost 0 bases, with 11 bases spanning the gap. This chain's CDR3 is CASRFGGTNYGYTF. The CDR3 nucleotides read TGCGCCAGCAGGTTTGGCGGGACTAACTATGGCTACACCTTC.

This rearrangement joins TRBV4-1 to TRBJ2-7, with 7 bases that match TRBD2. V trimming: 1 base; J trimming: 6 bases; junction bases outside the gene matches: 6. Germline CDR1 reads MGHRA; CDR2 reads YSYEKL. This CDR3 comprises 14 residues. CDR3: CASSQVAGVREQYF. The CDR3 DNA is TGCGCCAGCAGCCAAGTGGCGGGAGTACGCGAGCAGTACTTC.

Comment on this clonotype: The junction does not match germline at one end; this may be a read error. Here the CDR3 reads CSASRQGRSYSNQPRHF. Here the CDR3 DNA reads TGCAGTGCTAGCAGACAGGGAAGAAGTTATAGCAATCAGCCCCGGCATTTT. The V gene is TRBV20-1, the J gene TRBJ1-5; 7 bases fit TRBD1. The length of the CDR3 is 17 residues. Germline V CDR1 and CDR2: DFQATT, SNEGSKA (reference sequence).

As concerns this clonotype: An end of the junction does not agree with germline; a read error may underlie this. The chain carries TRBV10-3 and TRBJ2-5; TRBD2 matches at 9 bases. CDR3 size: 17 residues. Germline V lookup: CDR1 ENHRY, CDR2 SYGVKD. This CDR3 reads CAISQRGGSGGQEAQYF. The CDR3 DNA sequence: TGTGCCATCAGTCAACGGGGGGGTAGCGGGGGCCAAGAGGCCCAGTACTTC.

V usage is TRBV5-1 and J usage is TRBJ1-4; 8 bases are a match to TRBD1. Germline CDR1 and CDR2: SGHRS and YFSETQ. The CDR3 loop spans 16 amino acids. V was clipped by 4 bases and J by 5 bases; unmatched bases: 10. The CDR3: CASSGETGAKNEKLFF. The CDR3 DNA reads TGCGCCAGCAGCGGAGAGACAGGGGCGAAAAATGAAAAACTGTTTTTT. Full variable domain (rest looked up from reference TRBV5-1 and TRBJ1-4): KAGVTQTPRYLIKTRGQQVTLSCSPISGHRSVSWYQQTPGQGLQFLFEYFSETQRNKGNFPGRFSGRQFSNSRSEMNVSTLELGDSALYLCASSGETGAKNEKLFFGSGTQLSVL.

This clonotype was seen ten or more times. The CDR3 region is CASSFTGFVTDTQYF. CDR3 DNA sequence: TGTGCCAGCAGCTTTACAGGGTTTGTCACAGATACGCAGTATTTT. V usage is TRBV11-2 and J usage is TRBJ2-3; a possible D gene is TRBD1 (6 bases). Germline loops: CDR1 SGHAT, CDR2 FQNNGV. Trimming took off 3 bases at V and 2 bases at J, with 12 bases between the two ends. The CDR3 covers 15 residues.

This clonotype was picked up a small number of times. This chain uses TRBV9 with TRBJ2-1; 8 nucleotides match TRBD2. The V segment lost 0 bases and the J segment 5 bases; nucleotides outside the gene matches: 4. This CDR3 spans 15 amino acids. Germline V gives CDR1 SGDLS, CDR2 YYNGEE. In DNA form, the CDR3 reads TGTGCCAGCAGCGTAGCCGGGGGGGAAAACAATGAGCAGTTCTTC. Residues: CASSVAGGENNEQFF.

The sample holds a few counts of this clonotype. J is TRBJ2-1 and V is TRBV9; 9 bases are shared with TRBD1. The CDR3 extends over 13 amino acids. Germline CDR1 and CDR2: SGDLS and YYNGEE. Trimming at V came to 7 bases and at J to 7 bases, leaving 6 bases not matched to a gene. CDR3 in amino acids: CASGRDRDNEQFF. CDR3 sequence (DNA): TGTGCCAGCGGAAGGGACAGGGATAATGAGCAGTTCTTC.

Ten or more counts support this clonotype. The chain carries TRBV12-3 or TRBV12-4 and TRBJ2-7; D is possibly TRBD1 (7 bases). The CDR3 has 14 residues. The V gene lost 6 bases and the J gene lost 4 bases, with 16 bases spanning the gap. The CDR3 DNA sequence: TGTGCCAGCAGACCGGAGGGACAGAGTTACGAGCAGTACTTC. Translated, it gives CASRPEGQSYEQYF.

The sample holds a few counts of this clonotype. The V and J genes are TRBV18 and TRBJ2-7; TRBD2 is a possible D gene (6 bases). With 3 bases removed from V and 2 bases from J, the gap between germline ends came to 11 bases. Germline V CDR1 and CDR2: KGHSH, LQKENI. The CDR3 sequence is 14 residues long. Here the CDR3 reads CASSPTGLTYEQYF. The CDR3 nucleotides are TGTGCCAGCTCACCTACGGGACTCACCTACGAGCAGTACTTC.